These T cell receptor beta chains were read from a single sample in a study of T cells in localized non-small cell lung cancer. Profiled with immunoSEQ multiplex PCR; TCRdb holds only in-frame clones, not every one. The data show approximately 700 clones, around 26% seen once. The sequenced sample was normal lung tissue next to the tumor, obtained before any cancer treatment. The receptor source for this set is an older female donor with stage II lung adenocarcinoma. Both conserved end residues are part of each CDR3. Fields, in order: V gene, J gene, CDR3 length, D gene, CDR3 protein. D genes are given only for firm matches.

TRBV18	TRBJ2-7	16	TRBD1	CASSPARGRDGNEQYF
TRBV18	TRBJ1-2	17	.	CASSPPVRTDLILGYTF
TRBV25-1	TRBJ1-4	13	.	CASRYGSNEKLFF
TRBV28	TRBJ1-4	17	.	CASSSGPKRQIFGKLFF
TRBV6-8	TRBJ2-1	13	.	CASSRDGYNEQFF
TRBV28	TRBJ1-5	14	.	CASSLYGGSQPQHF
TRBV18	TRBJ2-1	17	TRBD2	CASSPPSRLAGENEQFF
TRBV4-1	TRBJ2-3	14	.	CASSPTQGGDTQYF
TRBV29-1	TRBJ1-1	13	.	CSVEGSGNTEAFF
TRBV11-3	TRBJ2-1	16	.	CASSLRPSSAYNEQFF
TRBV6-8	TRBJ2-7	13	.	CASSQGGVYEQYF
TRBV28	TRBJ2-2	16	.	CASTPWDSHRPGELFF
TRBV29-1	TRBJ2-3	12	.	CSVEKGIDTQYF
TRBV11-3	TRBJ2-3	15	.	CASSLDRATSDTQYF
TRBV19	TRBJ1-4	12	TRBD1	CASGTGSEKLFF
TRBV19	TRBJ1-1	14	.	CASSIEGVNTEAFF
TRBV11-3	TRBJ1-6	14	.	CASSPQLSNSPLHF
TRBV30	TRBJ1-5	14	.	CAWTTGNSNQPQHF
TRBV19	TRBJ2-2	15	.	CASTQPGGYTGELFF
TRBV11-3	TRBJ1-4	14	.	CASSLRVPGEKLFF
TRBV9	TRBJ2-5	15	TRBD1	CASSVGGRGPETQYF
TRBV7-5	TRBJ2-7	16	.	CASSLKGAGTTYEQYF
TRBV6-8	TRBJ1-1	16	.	CASSYSAGFTHTEAFF
TRBV2	TRBJ1-4	15	.	CASTAGLGGAEKLFF
TRBV9	TRBJ2-1	17	TRBD2	CASSARGGGLEFNEQFF
TRBV6-8	TRBJ2-2	13	.	CASMQGGTGELFF
TRBV19	TRBJ2-5	13	.	CASSWTIQETQYF
TRBV28	TRBJ1-4	15	.	CASTAQAGPLEKLFF
TRBV18	TRBJ2-2	16	TRBD2	CASLTTSGGYTGELFF
TRBV5-1	TRBJ2-1	16	TRBD2	CASSLTSGRAYNEQFF
TRBV11-3	TRBJ2-3	16	TRBD2	CASSARTSGPADTQYF
TRBV11-3	TRBJ1-1	16	TRBD1	CASSLDAGQGAPEAFF
TRBV6-8	TRBJ2-1	12	TRBD1	CATQSGGNEQFF
TRBV30	TRBJ2-7	11	.	CAWTGNYEQYF
TRBV11-3	TRBJ1-2	14	.	CASSFRDTNYGYTF
TRBV9	TRBJ2-7	15	.	CASSVGQGLSYEQYF
TRBV9	TRBJ2-7	15	TRBD1	CASRPQGARSYEQYF
TRBV25-1	TRBJ2-7	12	.	CASRDVAYEQYF
TRBV30	TRBJ2-7	12	.	CAWSQGAYEQYF
TRBV5-1	TRBJ1-5	15	.	CASSLGGGDNQPQHF
TRBV28	TRBJ2-7	14	TRBD1	CASSFLDREPEQYF